This TCR beta chain was profiled in a study of tumor-infiltrating lymphocytes in oesophageal squamous cell carcinoma. This CDR3 contains 15 residues. CDR1 SGHTA and CDR2 FQGTGA come from the germline V gene. MiXCR, applied by TCRdb to the PCR reads, yields one record per CDR3 protein. The sample holds about 21,000 distinct CDR3 sequences, about 35% seen once. In its sample, this clonotype was seen a few times. The sequenced material came from esophageal tumor tissue. This TCR came from a male donor with esophageal squamous cell carcinoma. V and J are TRBV7-3 and TRBJ2-5; TRBD1 agrees at 7 bases. The J call may be incorrect, as the DNA end agrees better with TRBJ2-1. This CDR3 is CASSPDRTAYNEQFF. The CDR3 DNA is TGTGCCAGCAGCCCGGACAGGACGGCCTACAATGAGCAGTTCTTC.